This TCR beta chain was observed in a study of T cell changes during pregnancy in multiple sclerosis. Data came from immunoSEQ multiplex PCR; TCRdb stores just in-frame clones and leaves some out. Of under 60,000 clones detected, around nine tenths appear once; the ten largest clones hold around 0.35%. This CDR3 is 15 amino acids long. Germline CDR1 SNHLY, CDR2 FYNNEI. Losses at the gene ends were 7 bases for V and 3 bases for J; bases not matched to a gene: 12. The sequences come from CD4+ T cells from peripheral blood mononuclear cells, collected in the second trimester of pregnancy. The clonotype comes from a female donor in good health, enrolled as a control in a pregnancy study. The rearrangement uses TRBV2 and TRBJ2-7; 7 bases are a match to TRBD2. The chain's CDR3 is CASTLRGVVGYEQYF. The CDR3 DNA follows: TGTGCCAGCACTCTCCGGGGGGTTGTGGGCTACGAGCAGTACTTC.